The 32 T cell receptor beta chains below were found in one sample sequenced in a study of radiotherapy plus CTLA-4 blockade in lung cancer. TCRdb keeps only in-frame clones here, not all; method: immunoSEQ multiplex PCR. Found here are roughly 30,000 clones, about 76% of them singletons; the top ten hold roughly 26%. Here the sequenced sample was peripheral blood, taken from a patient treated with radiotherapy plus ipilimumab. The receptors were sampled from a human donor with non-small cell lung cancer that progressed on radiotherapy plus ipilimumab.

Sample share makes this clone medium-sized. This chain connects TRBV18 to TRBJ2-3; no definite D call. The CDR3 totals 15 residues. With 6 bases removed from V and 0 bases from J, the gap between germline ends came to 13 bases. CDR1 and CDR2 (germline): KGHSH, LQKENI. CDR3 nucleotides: TGTGCCAGCTCCCTCGGTGGGGATAGCACAGATACGCAGTATTTT. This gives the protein CASSLGGDSTDTQYF.

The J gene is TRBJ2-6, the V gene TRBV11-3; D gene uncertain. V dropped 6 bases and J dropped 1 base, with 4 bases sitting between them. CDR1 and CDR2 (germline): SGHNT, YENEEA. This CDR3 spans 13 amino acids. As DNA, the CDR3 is TGTGCCAGCAGTCTTTCTGGGGCCAACGTCCTGACTTTC. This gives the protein CASSLSGANVLTF.

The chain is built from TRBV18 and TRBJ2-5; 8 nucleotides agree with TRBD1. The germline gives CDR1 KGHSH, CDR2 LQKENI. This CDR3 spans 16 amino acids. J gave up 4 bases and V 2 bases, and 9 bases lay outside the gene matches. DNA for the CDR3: TGTGCCAGCTCACCAGCCAGGACAGGGAAAGGAGAGACCCAGTACTTC. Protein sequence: CASSPARTGKGETQYF.

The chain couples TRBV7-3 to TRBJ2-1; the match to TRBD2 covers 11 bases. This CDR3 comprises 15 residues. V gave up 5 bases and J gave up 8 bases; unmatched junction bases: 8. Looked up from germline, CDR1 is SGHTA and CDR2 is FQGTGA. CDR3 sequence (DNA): TGTGCCAGCAGCAAACTAGCGGGAGCGGGGGATGAGCAGTTCTTC. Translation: CASSKLAGAGDEQFF.

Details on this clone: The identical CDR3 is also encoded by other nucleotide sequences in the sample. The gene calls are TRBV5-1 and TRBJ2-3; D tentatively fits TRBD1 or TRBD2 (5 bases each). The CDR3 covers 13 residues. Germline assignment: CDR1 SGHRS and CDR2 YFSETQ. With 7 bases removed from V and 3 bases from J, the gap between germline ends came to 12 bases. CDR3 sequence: CASGDGATDTQYF. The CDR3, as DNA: TGCGCCAGCGGGGACGGGGCGACAGATACGCAGTATTTT.

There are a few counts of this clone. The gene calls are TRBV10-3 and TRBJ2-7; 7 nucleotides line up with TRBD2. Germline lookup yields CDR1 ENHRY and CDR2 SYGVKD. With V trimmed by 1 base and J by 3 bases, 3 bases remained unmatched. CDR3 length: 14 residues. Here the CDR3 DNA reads TGTGCCATCAGTGAGTTGGGAGGGGACTACGAGCAGTACTTC. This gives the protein CAISELGGDYEQYF.

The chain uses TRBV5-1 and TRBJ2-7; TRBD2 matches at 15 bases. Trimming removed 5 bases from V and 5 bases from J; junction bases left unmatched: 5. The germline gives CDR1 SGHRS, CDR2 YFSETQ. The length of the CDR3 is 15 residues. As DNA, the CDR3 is TGCGCCAGCAGTTCGGGACTAGCGGGAGGAGACGAGCAGTACTTC. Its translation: CASSSGLAGGDEQYF.

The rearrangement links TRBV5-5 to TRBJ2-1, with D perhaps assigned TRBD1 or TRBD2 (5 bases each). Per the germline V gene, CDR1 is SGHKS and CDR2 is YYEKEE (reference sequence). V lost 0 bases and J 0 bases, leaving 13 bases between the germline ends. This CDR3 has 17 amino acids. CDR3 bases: TGTGCCAGCAGCTTGGAGGGGAGTAGGAGCTCCTACAATGAGCAGTTCTTC. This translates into CASSLEGSRSSYNEQFF. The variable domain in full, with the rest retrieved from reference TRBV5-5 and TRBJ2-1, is DAGVTQSPTHLIKTRGQQVTLRCSPISGHKSVSWYQQVLGQGPQFIFQYYEKEERGRGNFPDRFSARQFPNYSSELNVNALLLGDSALYLCASSLEGSRSSYNEQFFGPGTRLTVL.

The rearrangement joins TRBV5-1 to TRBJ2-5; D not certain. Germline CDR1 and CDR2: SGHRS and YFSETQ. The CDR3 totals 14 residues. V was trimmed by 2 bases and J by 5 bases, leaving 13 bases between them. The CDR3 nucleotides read TGCGCCAGCAGCTTTACTGGGATTGTGGAGACCCAGTACTTC. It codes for CASSFTGIVETQYF.

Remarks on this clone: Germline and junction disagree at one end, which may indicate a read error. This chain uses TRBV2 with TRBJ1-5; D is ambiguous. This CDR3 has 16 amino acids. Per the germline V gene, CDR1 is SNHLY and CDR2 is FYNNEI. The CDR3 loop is CASREERELSNQPLHF. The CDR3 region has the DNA TGTGCCAGCCGCGAAGAGAGGGAATTAAGCAATCAGCCCCTGCATTTT. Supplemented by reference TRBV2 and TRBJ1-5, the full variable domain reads EPEVTQTPSHQVTQMGQEVILRCVPISNHLYFYWYRQILGQKVEFLVSFYNNEISEKSEIFDDQFSVERPDGSNFTLKIRSTKLEDSAMYFCASREERELSNQPLHFGDGTRLSIL.

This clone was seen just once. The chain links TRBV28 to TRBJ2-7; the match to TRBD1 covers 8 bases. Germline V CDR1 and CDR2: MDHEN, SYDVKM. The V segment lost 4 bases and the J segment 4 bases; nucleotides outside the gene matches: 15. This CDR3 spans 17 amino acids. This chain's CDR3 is CASSSDQDRVPLYEQYF. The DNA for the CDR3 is TGTGCCAGCAGTTCGGACCAGGACAGGGTGCCTCTTTACGAGCAGTACTTC.

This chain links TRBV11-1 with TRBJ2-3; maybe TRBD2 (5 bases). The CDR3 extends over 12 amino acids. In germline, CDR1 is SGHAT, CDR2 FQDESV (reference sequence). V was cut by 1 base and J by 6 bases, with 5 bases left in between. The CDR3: CASSLGRDTQYF. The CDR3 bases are TGTGCCAGCAGCTTAGGGAGGGATACGCAGTATTTT. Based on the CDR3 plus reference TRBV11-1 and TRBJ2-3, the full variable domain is EAEVAQSPRYKITEKSQAVAFWCDPISGHATLYWYRQILGQGPELLVQFQDESVVDDSQLPKDRFSAERLKGVDSTLKIQPAELGDSAMYLCASSLGRDTQYFGPGTRLTVL.

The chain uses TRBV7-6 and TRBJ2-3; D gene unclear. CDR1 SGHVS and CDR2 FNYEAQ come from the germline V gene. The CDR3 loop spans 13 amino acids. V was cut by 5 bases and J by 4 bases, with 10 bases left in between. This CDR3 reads CASSPLNADTQYF. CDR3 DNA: TGTGCCAGCAGCCCCCTTAACGCAGATACGCAGTATTTT.

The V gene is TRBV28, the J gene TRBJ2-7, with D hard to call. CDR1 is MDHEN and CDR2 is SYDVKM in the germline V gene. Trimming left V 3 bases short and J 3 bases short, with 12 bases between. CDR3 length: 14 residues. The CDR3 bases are TGTGCCAGCAGTTTCCGCAGGTACGGCTACGAGCAGTACTTC. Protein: CASSFRRYGYEQYF.

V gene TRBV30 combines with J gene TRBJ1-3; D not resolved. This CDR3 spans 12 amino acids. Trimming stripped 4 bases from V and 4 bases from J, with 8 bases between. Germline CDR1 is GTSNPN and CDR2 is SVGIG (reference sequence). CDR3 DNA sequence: TGTGCCTGGAAATTTAGAGGAAACACCATATATTTT. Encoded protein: CAWKFRGNTIYF.

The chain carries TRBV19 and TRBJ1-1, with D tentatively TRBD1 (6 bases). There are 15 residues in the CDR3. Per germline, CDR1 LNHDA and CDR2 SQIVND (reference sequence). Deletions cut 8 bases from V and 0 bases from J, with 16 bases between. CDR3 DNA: TGTGCCAGTGGCTTACAGGGAAGCATGAACACTGAAGCTTTCTTT. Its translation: CASGLQGSMNTEAFF.

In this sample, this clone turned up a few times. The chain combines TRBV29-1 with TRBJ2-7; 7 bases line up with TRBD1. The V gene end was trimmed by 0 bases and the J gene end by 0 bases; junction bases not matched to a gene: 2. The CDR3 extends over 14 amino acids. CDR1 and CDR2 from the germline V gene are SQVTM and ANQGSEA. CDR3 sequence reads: CSVEDGDSSYEQYF. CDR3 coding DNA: TGCAGCGTTGAAGATGGGGACAGCTCCTACGAGCAGTACTTC.

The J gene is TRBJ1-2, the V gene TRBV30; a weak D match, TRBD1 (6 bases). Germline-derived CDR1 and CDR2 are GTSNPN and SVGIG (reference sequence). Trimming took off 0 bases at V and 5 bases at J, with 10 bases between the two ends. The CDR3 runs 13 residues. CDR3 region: CAWSVGGLYGYTF. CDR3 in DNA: TGTGCCTGGAGTGTAGGGGGGCTGTATGGCTACACCTTC.

The chain's CDR3 is CASSLGSYEQYF. The CDR3 DNA reads as TGTGCCAGCAGTTTGGGCAGCTACGAGCAGTACTTC. The chain employs TRBV28 and TRBJ2-7; the D is unclear. V lost 3 bases to trimming and J lost 3 bases, with 6 bases between them. The CDR3 runs to 12 residues. Germline CDR1 and CDR2: MDHEN and SYDVKM.

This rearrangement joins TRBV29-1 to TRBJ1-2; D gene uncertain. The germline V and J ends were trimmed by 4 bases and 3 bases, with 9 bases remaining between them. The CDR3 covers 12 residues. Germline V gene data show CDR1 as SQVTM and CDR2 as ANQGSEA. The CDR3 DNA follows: TGCAGCGTTGTAGACGCGTACTATGGCTACACCTTC. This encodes CSVVDAYYGYTF. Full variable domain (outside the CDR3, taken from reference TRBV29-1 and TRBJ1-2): SAVISQKPSRDICQRGTSLTIQCQVDSQVTMMFWYRQQPGQSLTLIATANQGSEATYESGFVIDKFPISRPNLTFSTLTVSNMSPEDSSIYLCSVVDAYYGYTFGSGTRLTVV.

The CDR3 DNA sequence: TGTGCCAGCAGCACAGGGACTAGCGGGAGCTCTAGGGAGACCCAGTACTTC. Its translation is CASSTGTSGSSRETQYF. This chain uses TRBV5-4 with TRBJ2-5; 14 bases are a match to TRBD2. The CDR3 contains 17 residues. Unmatched junction bases numbered 10, after V lost 4 bases and J lost 5 bases. Germline V gives CDR1 SGHNT, CDR2 YYREEE (reference sequence).

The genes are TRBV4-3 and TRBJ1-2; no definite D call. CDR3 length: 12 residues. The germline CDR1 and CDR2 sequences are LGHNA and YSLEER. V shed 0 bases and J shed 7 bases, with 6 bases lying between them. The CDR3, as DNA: TGCGCCAGCAGCCAAGACTGGGGTGGCTACACCTTC. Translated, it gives CASSQDWGGYTF.

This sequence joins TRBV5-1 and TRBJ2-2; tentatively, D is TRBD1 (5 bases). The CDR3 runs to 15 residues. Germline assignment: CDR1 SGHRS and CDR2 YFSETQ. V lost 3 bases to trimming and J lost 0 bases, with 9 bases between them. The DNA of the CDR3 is TGCGCCAGCAGCTCCCGACAGCCGAACACCGGGGAGCTGTTTTTT. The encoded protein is CASSSRQPNTGELFF.

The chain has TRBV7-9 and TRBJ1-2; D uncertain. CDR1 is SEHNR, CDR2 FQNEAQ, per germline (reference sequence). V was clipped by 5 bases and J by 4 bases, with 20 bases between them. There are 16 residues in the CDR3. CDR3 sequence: CASSPSSSLWGYGYTF. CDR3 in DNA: TGTGCCAGCAGCCCGAGCTCAAGCCTCTGGGGCTATGGCTACACCTTC.

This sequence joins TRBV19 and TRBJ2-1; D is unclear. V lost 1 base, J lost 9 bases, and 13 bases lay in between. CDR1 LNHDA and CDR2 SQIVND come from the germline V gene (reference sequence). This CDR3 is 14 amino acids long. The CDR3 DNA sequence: TGTGCCAGTAGTATAGGGCTCGCTGATGGTGAGCAGTTCTTC. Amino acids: CASSIGLADGEQFF.

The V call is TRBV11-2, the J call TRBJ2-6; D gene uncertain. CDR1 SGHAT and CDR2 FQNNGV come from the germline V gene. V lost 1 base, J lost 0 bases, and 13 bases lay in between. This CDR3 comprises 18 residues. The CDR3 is CASSLVPARLSGANVLTF. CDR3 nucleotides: TGTGCCAGCAGCTTAGTACCCGCCCGGCTCTCTGGGGCCAACGTCCTGACTTTC.

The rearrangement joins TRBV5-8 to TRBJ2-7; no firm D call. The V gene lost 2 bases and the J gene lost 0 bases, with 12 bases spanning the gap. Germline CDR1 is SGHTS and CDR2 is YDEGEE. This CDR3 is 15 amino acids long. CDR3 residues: CASSLATAPSYEQYF. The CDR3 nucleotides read TGTGCCAGCAGCTTAGCGACGGCTCCCTCCTACGAGCAGTACTTC.

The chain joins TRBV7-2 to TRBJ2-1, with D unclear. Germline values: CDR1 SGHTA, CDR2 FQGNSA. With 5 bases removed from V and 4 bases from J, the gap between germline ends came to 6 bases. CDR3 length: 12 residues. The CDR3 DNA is TGTGCCAGCAGCCCATGGTACAATGAGCAGTTCTTC. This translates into CASSPWYNEQFF.

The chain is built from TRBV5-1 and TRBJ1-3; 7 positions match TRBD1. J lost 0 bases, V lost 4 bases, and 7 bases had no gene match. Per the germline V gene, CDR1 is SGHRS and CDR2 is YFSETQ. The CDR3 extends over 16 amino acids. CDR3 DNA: TGCGCCAGCAGCGGACCCGACAGGGACTCTGGAAACACCATATATTTT. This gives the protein CASSGPDRDSGNTIYF.

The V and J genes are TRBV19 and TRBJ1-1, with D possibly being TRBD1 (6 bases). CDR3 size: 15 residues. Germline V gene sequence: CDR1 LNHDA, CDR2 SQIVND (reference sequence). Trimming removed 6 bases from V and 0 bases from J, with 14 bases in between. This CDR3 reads CASSLQGSMNTEAFF. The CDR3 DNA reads TGTGCCAGTAGCTTACAGGGAAGCATGAACACTGAAGCTTTCTTT.

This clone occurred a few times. The CDR3 is CASSPKPGTSGNTEAFF. The CDR3 DNA reads TGTGCCAGTAGTCCTAAACCTGGGACCTCGGGGAACACTGAAGCTTTCTTT. The chain recombines TRBV19 with TRBJ1-1, with a weak D call TRBD1 (5 bases). This CDR3 region has 17 residues. The V end was cut by 5 bases, the J end by 1 base, with 20 bases between. Germline CDR1 and CDR2: LNHDA and SQIVND (reference sequence). Complete variable domain (other parts from reference TRBV19 and TRBJ1-1): DGGITQSPKYLFRKEGQNVTLSCEQNLNHDAMYWYRQDPGQGLRLIYYSQIVNDFQKGDIAEGYSVSREKKESFPLTVTSAQKNPTAFYLCASSPKPGTSGNTEAFFGQGTRLTVV.

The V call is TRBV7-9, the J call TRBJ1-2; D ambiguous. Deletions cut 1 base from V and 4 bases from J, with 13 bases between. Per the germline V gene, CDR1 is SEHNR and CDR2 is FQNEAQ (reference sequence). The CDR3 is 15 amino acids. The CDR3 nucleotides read TGTGCCAGCAGCTTAGGGTCCAGCCTTTCCTATGGCTACACCTTC. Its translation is CASSLGSSLSYGYTF.